This T cell receptor (beta chain) appears in the sequencing data of a study of vaccination effects on CD4 cells after COVID-19. The study, taken as a whole, reports: The study found that only 1 of 255 vaccine-induced clones from healthy vaccinees cross-reacted with common cold coronaviruses.

On this clone itself: What it recognizes is unknown.

Antigen-specific CD4+ T cells were first expanded with viral peptide pools by the ViraFEST assay and only then sequenced. Cells that had been cultured for approximately ten days were the source of isolated CD4+ T cells. Recipients of the vaccine had no prior SARS-CoV-2 infection and negative nucleocapsid antibodies. PBMC cultures contained around 2 million cells per well, 9 to 10 IU/ml IL-2 and roughly 9.4 ug/ml peptides. The CDR3 is 13 amino acids. Unmatched junction bases numbered 5, after V lost 8 bases and J lost 4 bases. Germline V gene lookup returns CDR1 MNHEY and CDR2 SVGAGI. Using immunoSEQ multiplex PCR, the repertoire was profiled, and TCRdb retains in-frame clones only, with some absent. The sample yields 20,000 to 25,000 clones, 65% to 80% seen once.

V usage is TRBV6-5 and J usage is TRBJ1-5, with TRBD1 identical over 7 bases. Sequenced here: CD4+ T cells from PBMCs cultured with HCoV-NL63 spike peptides, sampled before COVID-19 vaccination. The TCR sequence derives from a human donor who received a COVID-19 vaccine. This CDR3 reads CASAGQQNQPQHF. CDR3 bases: TGTGCCAGCGCGGGACAGCAGAATCAGCCCCAGCATTTT.